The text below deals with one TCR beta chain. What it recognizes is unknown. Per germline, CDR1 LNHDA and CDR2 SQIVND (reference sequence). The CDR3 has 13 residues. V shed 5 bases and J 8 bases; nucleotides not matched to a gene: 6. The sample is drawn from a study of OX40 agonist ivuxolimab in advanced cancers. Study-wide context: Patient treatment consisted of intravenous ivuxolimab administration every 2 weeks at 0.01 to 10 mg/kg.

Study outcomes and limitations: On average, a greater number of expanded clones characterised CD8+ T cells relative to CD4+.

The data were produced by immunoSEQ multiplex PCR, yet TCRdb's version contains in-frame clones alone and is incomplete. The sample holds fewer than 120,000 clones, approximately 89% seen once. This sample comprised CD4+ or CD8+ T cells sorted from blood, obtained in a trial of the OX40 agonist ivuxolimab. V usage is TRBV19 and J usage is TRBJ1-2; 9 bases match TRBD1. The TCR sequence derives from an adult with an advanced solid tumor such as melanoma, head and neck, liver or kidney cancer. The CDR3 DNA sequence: TGTGCCAGTAGTTCAATGGACAGGGGAGGCTACACCTTC. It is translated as CASSSMDRGGYTF.